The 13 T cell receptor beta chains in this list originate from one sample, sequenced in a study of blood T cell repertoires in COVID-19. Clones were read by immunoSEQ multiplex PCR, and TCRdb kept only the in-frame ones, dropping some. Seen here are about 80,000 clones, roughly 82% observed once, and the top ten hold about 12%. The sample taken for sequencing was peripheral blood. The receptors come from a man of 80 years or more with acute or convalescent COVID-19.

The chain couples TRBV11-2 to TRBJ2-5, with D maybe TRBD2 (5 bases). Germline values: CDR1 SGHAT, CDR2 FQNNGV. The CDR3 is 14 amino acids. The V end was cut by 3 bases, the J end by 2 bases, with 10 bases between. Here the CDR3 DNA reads TGTGCCAGCAGCTTGTCACGGGGTCAAGAGACCCAGTACTTC. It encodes CASSLSRGQETQYF. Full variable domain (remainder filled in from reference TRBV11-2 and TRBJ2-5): EAGVAQSPRYKIIEKRQSVAFWCNPISGHATLYWYQQILGQGPKLLIQFQNNGVVDDSQLPKDRFSAERLKGVDSTLKIQPAKLEDSAVYLCASSLSRGQETQYFGPGTRLLVL.

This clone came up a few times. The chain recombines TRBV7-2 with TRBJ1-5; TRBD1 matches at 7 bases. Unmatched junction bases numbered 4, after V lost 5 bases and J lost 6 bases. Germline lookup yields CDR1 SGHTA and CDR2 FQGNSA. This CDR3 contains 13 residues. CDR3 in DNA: TGTGCCAGCAGCGACTACAGGGGTCAGCCCCAGCATTTT. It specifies CASSDYRGQPQHF.

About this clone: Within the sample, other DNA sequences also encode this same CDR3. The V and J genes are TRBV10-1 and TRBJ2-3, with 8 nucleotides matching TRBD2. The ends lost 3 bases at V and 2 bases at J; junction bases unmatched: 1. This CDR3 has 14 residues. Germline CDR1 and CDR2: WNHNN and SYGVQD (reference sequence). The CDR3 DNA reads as TGCGCCAGCAGTGAACTAGCGGTCACAGATACGCAGTATTTT. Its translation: CASSELAVTDTQYF.

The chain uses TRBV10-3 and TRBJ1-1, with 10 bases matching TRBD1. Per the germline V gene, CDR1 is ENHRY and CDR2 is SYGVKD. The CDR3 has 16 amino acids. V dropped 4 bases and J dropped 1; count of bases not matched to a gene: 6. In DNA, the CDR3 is TGTGCCATCAGTGGGACAGGGGGGTATCGGAACACTGAAGCTTTCTTT. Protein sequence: CAISGTGGYRNTEAFF.

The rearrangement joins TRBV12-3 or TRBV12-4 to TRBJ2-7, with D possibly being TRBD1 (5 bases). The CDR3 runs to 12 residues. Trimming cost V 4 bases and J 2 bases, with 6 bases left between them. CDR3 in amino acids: CASSWGAYEQYF. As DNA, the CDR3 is TGTGCCAGCAGTTGGGGCGCCTACGAGCAGTACTTC.

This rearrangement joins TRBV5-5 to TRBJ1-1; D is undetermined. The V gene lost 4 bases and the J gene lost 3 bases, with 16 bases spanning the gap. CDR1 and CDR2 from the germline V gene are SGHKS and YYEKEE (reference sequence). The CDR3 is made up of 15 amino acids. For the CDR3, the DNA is TGTGCCAGCAGCCTCCCTGGAGGTTTTGACACTGAAGCTTTCTTT. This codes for CASSLPGGFDTEAFF.

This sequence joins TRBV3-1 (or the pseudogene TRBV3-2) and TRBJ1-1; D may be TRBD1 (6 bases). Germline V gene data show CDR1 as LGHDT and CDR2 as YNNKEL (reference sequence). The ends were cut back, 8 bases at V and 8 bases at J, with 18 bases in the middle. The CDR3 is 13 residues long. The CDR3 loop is CASQLPGTSEAFF. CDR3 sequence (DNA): TGTGCCAGCCAGCTTCCAGGGACATCAGAAGCTTTCTTT.

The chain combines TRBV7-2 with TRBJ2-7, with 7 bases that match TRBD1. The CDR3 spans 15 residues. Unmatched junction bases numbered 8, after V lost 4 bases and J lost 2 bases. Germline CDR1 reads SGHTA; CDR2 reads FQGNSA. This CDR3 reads CASSSQQGPTYEQYF. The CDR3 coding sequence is TGTGCCAGCAGCTCGCAACAGGGGCCCACCTACGAGCAGTACTTC.

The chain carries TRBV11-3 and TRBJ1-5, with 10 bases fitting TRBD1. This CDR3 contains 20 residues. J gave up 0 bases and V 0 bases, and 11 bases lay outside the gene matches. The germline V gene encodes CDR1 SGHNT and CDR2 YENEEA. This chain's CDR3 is CASSLETGTGDLYSNQPQHF. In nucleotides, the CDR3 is TGTGCCAGCAGCTTAGAAACGGGGACAGGGGACCTTTATAGCAATCAGCCCCAGCATTTT.

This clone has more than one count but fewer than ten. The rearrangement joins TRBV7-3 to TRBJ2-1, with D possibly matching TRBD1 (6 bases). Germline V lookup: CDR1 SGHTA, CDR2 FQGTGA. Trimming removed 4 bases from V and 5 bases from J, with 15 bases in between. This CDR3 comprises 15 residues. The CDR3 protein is CASSSSFAGDNEQFF. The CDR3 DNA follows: TGTGCCAGCAGCTCCAGCTTTGCAGGGGACAATGAGCAGTTCTTC.

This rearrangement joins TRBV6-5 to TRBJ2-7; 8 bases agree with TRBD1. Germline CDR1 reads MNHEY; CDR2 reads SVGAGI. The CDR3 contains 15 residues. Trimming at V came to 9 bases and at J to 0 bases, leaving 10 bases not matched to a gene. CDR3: CASQVDRVSSYEQYF. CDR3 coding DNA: TGTGCCAGTCAGGTGGACAGGGTAAGCTCCTACGAGCAGTACTTC.

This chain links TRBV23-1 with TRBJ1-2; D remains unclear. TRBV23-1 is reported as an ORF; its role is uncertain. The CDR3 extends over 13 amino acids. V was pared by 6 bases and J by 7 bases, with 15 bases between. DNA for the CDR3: TGCGCCAGCAGCCCACCGCTTCCAGTTGGCTACACCTTC. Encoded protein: CASSPPLPVGYTF.

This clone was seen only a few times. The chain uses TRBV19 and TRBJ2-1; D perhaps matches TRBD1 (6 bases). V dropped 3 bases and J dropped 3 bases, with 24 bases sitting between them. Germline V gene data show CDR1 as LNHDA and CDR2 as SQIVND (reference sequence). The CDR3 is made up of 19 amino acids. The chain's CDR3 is CASSISTGILRVFYNEQFF. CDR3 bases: TGTGCCAGTAGTATTTCTACAGGGATTTTAAGGGTCTTCTACAATGAGCAGTTCTTC.